Listed below are T cell receptor beta chains from one sample, sequenced in a study of human T cells and chemical hapten exposure. TCRdb used MiXCR to reprocess the RACE reads, holding one entry per CDR3 protein. The sample lists a few hundred thousand distinct CDR3 sequences; roughly 8.9% were seen once. The material sequenced was whole blood, taken in connection with sensitization to the hapten diphenylcyclopropenone (DPC). Source of these receptors: a middle-aged woman with alopecia areata. Some clones in this sample may be carry-over from other donors' samples. Both conserved end residues are part of each CDR3. D genes are given only for firm matches. The size entry is marked missing in some rows and otherwise reads once, few, many or a size class.

TRBJ2-2,TRBD1,TRBV7-2,16,few,TGTGCCAGCAACCCAGGGGGCGCAGGCGACACCGGGGAGCTGTTTTTT,CASNPGGAGDTGELFF
TRBJ1-4,-,TRBV28,13,few,TGTGCCAGCAGCTCCGTATATAATGAAAAACTGTTTTTT,CASSSVYNEKLFF
TRBJ2-2,TRBD2,TRBV5-1,15,few,TGCGCCAGCAGCTTGCTAGCGGGACGTGCCGGGGAGCTGTTTTTT,CASSLLAGRAGELFF
TRBJ2-3,-,TRBV27,14,-,TGTGCCAGCAGTCCGGACCGGGGCACAGATACGCAGTATTTT,CASSPDRGTDTQYF
TRBJ2-7,-,TRBV7-2,14,-,TGTGCCAGCAGCTTATACGGCCTACCCTACGAGCAGTACTTC,CASSLYGLPYEQYF
TRBJ2-5,-,TRBV12-3/TRBV12-4,14,few,TGTGCCAGCAGTCCCAACTACGGGACAGAGACCCAGTACTTC,CASSPNYGTETQYF
TRBJ2-1,TRBD1,TRBV10-3,13,-,TGTGCCATCAGTACGGACAGGATGGGGGAGCAGTTCTTC,CAISTDRMGEQFF
TRBJ1-1,-,TRBV6-2/TRBV6-3,14,-,TGTGCCAGCAATGCCGGGCAGGGACGTACTGAAGCTTTCTTT,CASNAGQGRTEAFF
TRBJ1-3,TRBD1,TRBV12-3/TRBV12-4,15,-,TGTGCCAGCAGTAAACAGGGGGCGAGAGAAAACACCATATATTTT,CASSKQGARENTIYF
TRBJ2-7,TRBD2,TRBV7-3,14,-,TGTGCCAGCAGCCAACTAGCGGGGGCATACGAGCAGTACTTC,CASSQLAGAYEQYF
TRBJ1-5,-,TRBV7-9,13,-,TGTGCCAGCAGCTCAGGGACGAGTCAGCCCCAGCATTTT,CASSSGTSQPQHF
TRBJ1-5,-,TRBV28,14,few,TGTGCCAGCATCCCGAGTAGCTCCTATCAGCCCCAGCATTTT,CASIPSSSYQPQHF
TRBJ2-7,-,TRBV6-2/TRBV6-3,14,-,TGTGCCAGCAACCAAGGTCGGTGGTTACCCGAGCAGTACTTC,CASNQGRWLPEQYF
TRBJ1-4,TRBD1,TRBV6-5,15,few,TGTGCCAGCAGTTACGCCGACAGGGGTGGGGAAAAACTGTTTTTT,CASSYADRGGEKLFF
TRBJ2-2,TRBD1,TRBV4-3,16,many,TGCGCCAGCAGCCCCAGGGGGCGCGGATACACCGGGGAGCTGTTTTTT,CASSPRGRGYTGELFF
TRBJ2-7,-,TRBV6-2/TRBV6-3,11,-,TGTGCCAGCAGCCCCGCTCGGGAGCAGTACTTC,CASSPAREQYF
TRBJ2-1,TRBD2,TRBV7-2,15,few,TGTGCCAGCACCCCGAGCGGGAGGGCCGGGAATGAGCAGTTCTTC,CASTPSGRAGNEQFF
TRBJ2-3,TRBD2,TRBV29-1,16,few,TGCAGCGTTGAACGGTCCGGCGGGAGCCGCGCAGATACGCAGTATTTT,CSVERSGGSRADTQYF
TRBJ1-2,-,TRBV3-1,16,-,TGTGCCAGCAGCCAACCGGACAGTCTGGCGGCCTATGGCTACACCTTC,CASSQPDSLAAYGYTF
TRBJ2-5,-,TRBV12-3/TRBV12-4,15,-,TGTGCCAGCAGTTTATACCCGAACTACCAAGAGACCCAGTACTTC,CASSLYPNYQETQYF
TRBJ1-1,-,TRBV12-3/TRBV12-4,15,-,TGTGCCAGCAGTTTAGTCGGGGGGTCGGGCACTGAAGCTTTCTTT,CASSLVGGSGTEAFF
TRBJ2-1,TRBD1,TRBV29-1,14,many,TGCAGCGTTGAAAGGGGGACAGGGTACAATGAGCAGTTCTTC,CSVERGTGYNEQFF
TRBJ1-6,-,TRBV4-3,17,many,TGCGCCAGCAGCCAAGAAAGGCGGGGGAACTATAATTCACCCCTCCACTTT,CASSQERRGNYNSPLHF
TRBJ2-2,-,TRBV7-9,14,many,TGTGCCAGCAGCTTAGTGGTAGAGGCCGGGGAGCTGTTTTTT,CASSLVVEAGELFF
TRBJ1-1,TRBD1,TRBV5-1,16,many,TGCGCCAGCAGCTTGGCCGGGACAGGGGGCTACACTGAAGCTTTCTTT,CASSLAGTGGYTEAFF
TRBJ2-2,-,TRBV11-1,15,-,TGTGCCAGCAGCCACGGAGGCGCGAACACCGGGGAGCTGTTTTTT,CASSHGGANTGELFF
TRBJ2-2,-,TRBV5-4,13,-,TGTGCCAGCAGCTTGTTGGTCGGCGGGGAGCTGTTTTTT,CASSLLVGGELFF
TRBJ1-5,-,TRBV10-3,16,few,TGTGCCATCAGCGAGGGCCGTCATAATAGCAATCAGCCCCAGCATTTT,CAISEGRHNSNQPQHF
TRBJ2-1,TRBD2,TRBV4-1,15,few,TGCGCCAGCAGCCCGACTAGCGGGACCCACAATGAGCAGTTCTTC,CASSPTSGTHNEQFF
TRBJ1-5,-,TRBV6-2/TRBV6-3,13,few,TGTGCCAGCACCTCTCAGTCGGGTCAGCCCCAGCATTTT,CASTSQSGQPQHF
TRBJ2-3,-,TRBV28,13,-,TGTGCCAGCAGTTTCGGACTCGCAAAAGCGCAGTATTTT,CASSFGLAKAQYF
TRBJ2-6,-,TRBV5-5,14,-,TGTGCCAGCAGAGGGGGGCATGGGGCCAACGTCCTGACTTTC,CASRGGHGANVLTF
TRBJ2-7,-,TRBV4-3,16,-,TGCGCCAGCAGCCAAGGAGTGAGCGTTGAGAGGTACGAGCAGTACTTC,CASSQGVSVERYEQYF
TRBJ2-3,TRBD1,TRBV2,15,few,TGTGCCAGCAGTGAACGGGACAGGGTCGGAGATACGCAGTATTTT,CASSERDRVGDTQYF
TRBJ1-6,-,TRBV10-3,13,-,TGTGCCACGGGCGTTGAGGGAAATTCACCCCTCCACTTT,CATGVEGNSPLHF
TRBJ1-5,-,TRBV20-1,13,few,TGCAGTGCTAACGAGGGTGCTCGGGGGCCCCAGCATTTT,CSANEGARGPQHF
TRBJ2-3,-,TRBV27,13,few,TGTGCCAGCAGTCCACAGGGCACAGATACGCAGTATTTT,CASSPQGTDTQYF
TRBJ2-2,-,TRBV6-2/TRBV6-3,19,-,TGTGCCAGCGTGTCGGATTCTAGTGGTTTCCGATTTCGTCCCGGGGAGCTGTTTTTT,CASVSDSSGFRFRPGELFF
TRBJ2-2,TRBD2,TRBV7-6,16,many,TGTGCCAGCAGCGCCGGGACTAGCGGGAGCACCGGGGAGCTGTTTTTT,CASSAGTSGSTGELFF
TRBJ1-6,-,TRBV6-2/TRBV6-3,12,-,TGTGCCAGCAAACGGGGGAATTCACCCCTCCACTTT,CASKRGNSPLHF
TRBJ2-7,TRBD1,TRBV6-5,16,-,TGTGCCAGCAGTTACGGACAGACAGGGGGGGTCTACGAGCAGTACTTC,CASSYGQTGGVYEQYF